This is a list of T cell receptor beta chains from one sample in a study of blood T cell repertoires in COVID-19. The table came from immunoSEQ multiplex PCR; TCRdb's copy has only in-frame clones and leaves some out. The sample records about 140,000 clones, around 79% being singletons. The sample consisted of PBMCs or T cells enriched from blood (not recorded which). All receptors derive from a woman in her 50s who had recovered from COVID-19. CDR3s include the opening cysteine and the closing phenylalanine or tryptophan. A D gene is named only where the DNA matches it firmly. Size values are once, few and many counts, or a class for expanded clones, and some rows have none.

CDR3: CASSLMGGRNTEAFF; DNA: TGTGCCAGCAGCTTGATGGGGGGGCGGAACACTGAAGCTTTCTTT; size: once; V: TRBV5-4; J: TRBJ1-1; D: NA; length: 15
CDR3: CASSWGGKGQPQHF; DNA: TGTGCCAGCTCCTGGGGAGGGAAAGGACAGCCCCAGCATTTT; size: NA; V: TRBV18; J: TRBJ1-5; D: NA; length: 14
CDR3: CASSTLGTSPYNEQFF; DNA: TGTGCCAGCAGCACCCTGGGGACTAGTCCCTACAATGAGCAGTTCTTC; size: NA; V: TRBV27; J: TRBJ2-1; D: TRBD2; length: 16
CDR3: CASSGSSYNEQFF; DNA: TGTGCCAGCTCCGGGAGCTCCTACAATGAGCAGTTCTTC; size: NA; V: TRBV6-1; J: TRBJ2-1; D: NA; length: 13
CDR3: CASSPDRSEQFF; DNA: TGTGCCAGCAGCCCAGACAGAAGTGAGCAGTTCTTC; size: NA; V: TRBV7-3; J: TRBJ2-1; D: NA; length: 12
CDR3: CASSAAEATLHF; DNA: TGTGCCAGCAGCGCGGCGGAGGCAACCCTCCACTTT; size: NA; V: TRBV7-9; J: TRBJ1-6; D: NA; length: 12
CDR3: CASGRGQDYGYTF; DNA: TGCGCCAGCGGCCGAGGACAGGACTATGGCTACACCTTC; size: NA; V: TRBV10-2; J: TRBJ1-2; D: TRBD1; length: 13
CDR3: CASRPQGRTEAFF; DNA: TGCGCCAGCAGGCCACAGGGGAGGACTGAAGCTTTCTTT; size: few; V: TRBV5-1; J: TRBJ1-1; D: TRBD1; length: 13
CDR3: CASSQDYRDRGIAAFF; DNA: TGTGCCAGCAGCCAAGACTATCGGGACAGGGGTATTGCAGCTTTCTTT; size: NA; V: TRBV4-2; J: TRBJ1-1; D: TRBD1; length: 16
CDR3: CAWSTRGTDTQYF; DNA: TGTGCCTGGAGTACGCGAGGCACAGATACGCAGTATTTT; size: NA; V: TRBV30; J: TRBJ2-3; D: NA; length: 13
CDR3: CASTRTPGLPNTEAFF; DNA: TGTGCCAGCACCCGCACTCCCGGACTTCCGAACACTGAAGCTTTCTTT; size: NA; V: TRBV3-1/TRBV3-2; J: TRBJ1-1; D: NA; length: 16
CDR3: CSGLRRQNTEAFF; DNA: TGCAGCGGGCTGCGGAGGCAGAACACTGAAGCTTTCTTT; size: NA; V: TRBV29-1; J: TRBJ1-1; D: NA; length: 13
CDR3: CASSLDTYQAGVWNEQFF; DNA: TGTGCCAGCAGCTTAGATACGTATCAAGCGGGAGTATGGAATGAGCAGTTCTTC; size: NA; V: TRBV11-2; J: TRBJ2-1; D: TRBD2; length: 18
CDR3: CAISEAYEQYF; DNA: TGTGCCATCAGTGAAGCTTACGAGCAGTACTTC; size: NA; V: TRBV10-3; J: TRBJ2-7; D: NA; length: 11
CDR3: CASSQATGQGAVTEAFF; DNA: TGCGCCAGCAGCCAAGCAACGGGACAGGGGGCAGTGACTGAAGCTTTCTTT; size: few; V: TRBV4-1; J: TRBJ1-1; D: TRBD1; length: 17
CDR3: CASQGDLYEQYF; DNA: TGTGCCAGCCAGGGGGACCTCTACGAGCAGTACTTC; size: few; V: TRBV28; J: TRBJ2-7; D: TRBD1; length: 12
CDR3: CASSWDRISYEQYF; DNA: TGTGCCAGCAGCTGGGACAGAATTTCCTACGAGCAGTACTTC; size: NA; V: TRBV3-1/TRBV3-2; J: TRBJ2-7; D: TRBD1; length: 14
CDR3: CASSIQGAGNTEAFF; DNA: TGTGCCAGCAGTATCCAGGGGGCGGGCAACACTGAAGCTTTCTTT; size: few; V: TRBV28; J: TRBJ1-1; D: TRBD1; length: 15
CDR3: CASSVDRGGNTEAFF; DNA: TGTGCCAGCAGTGTTGACAGGGGAGGGAACACTGAAGCTTTCTTT; size: NA; V: TRBV2; J: TRBJ1-1; D: TRBD1; length: 15
CDR3: CASSLGQTGTEAFF; DNA: TGTGCCAGCAGCCTGGGACAGACGGGCACTGAAGCTTTCTTT; size: few; V: TRBV5-6; J: TRBJ1-1; D: TRBD1; length: 14
CDR3: CASMRASGASGELFF; DNA: TGTGCCAGCATGCGGGCTAGCGGGGCCTCAGGGGAGCTGTTTTTT; size: NA; V: TRBV9; J: TRBJ2-2; D: TRBD2; length: 15
CDR3: CASSLGWGRVGETQYF; DNA: TGTGCCAGCAGCTTAGGTTGGGGCAGGGTAGGGGAGACCCAGTACTTC; size: NA; V: TRBV7-2; J: TRBJ2-5; D: NA; length: 16
CDR3: CASSSEAVSSYNEQFF; DNA: TGTGCCAGCAGCTCGGAAGCGGTGAGCTCCTACAATGAGCAGTTCTTC; size: NA; V: TRBV7-6; J: TRBJ2-1; D: NA; length: 16
CDR3: CATSDKRGRFDEQFF; DNA: TGTGCCACCAGTGATAAAAGGGGGCGCTTCGATGAGCAGTTCTTC; size: NA; V: TRBV24-1; J: TRBJ2-1; D: TRBD1; length: 15
CDR3: CASSVVQGLAGRSSYEQYF; DNA: TGTGCCAGCAGTGTTGTCCAGGGACTAGCGGGAAGGAGCTCCTACGAGCAGTACTTC; size: few; V: TRBV2; J: TRBJ2-7; D: TRBD2; length: 19
CDR3: CASSLGDPGQKNSPLHF; DNA: TGTGCCAGCAGCTTAGGTGACCCGGGACAGAAAAATTCACCCCTCCACTTT; size: NA; V: TRBV13; J: TRBJ1-6; D: TRBD1; length: 17
CDR3: CASSFLGALHEKLFF; DNA: TGTGCCAGCAGCTTTTTAGGGGCCTTACATGAAAAACTGTTTTTT; size: few; V: TRBV7-2; J: TRBJ1-4; D: NA; length: 15
CDR3: CASSLKRGGEQFF; DNA: TGTGCCAGCAGCTTAAAGCGGGGGGGCGAGCAGTTCTTC; size: once; V: TRBV13; J: TRBJ2-1; D: TRBD2; length: 13
CDR3: CASSLKGTDSYEQYF; DNA: TGTGCCAGCAGTTTAAAGGGGACAGACTCCTACGAGCAGTACTTC; size: once; V: TRBV28; J: TRBJ2-7; D: TRBD1; length: 15
CDR3: CSVLSGQGVGAFF; DNA: TGCAGCGTTTTATCGGGACAGGGCGTGGGGGCTTTCTTT; size: NA; V: TRBV29-1; J: TRBJ1-1; D: TRBD1; length: 13
CDR3: CASSIPSNQPQHF; DNA: TGTGCCAGTAGTATCCCCAGTAATCAGCCCCAGCATTTT; size: NA; V: TRBV19; J: TRBJ1-5; D: NA; length: 13
CDR3: CASSLGAGSGNTIYF; DNA: TGTGCCAGCAGCTTAGGTGCAGGCTCTGGAAACACCATATATTTT; size: NA; V: TRBV11-2; J: TRBJ1-3; D: NA; length: 15
CDR3: CASSPGYNEKLFF; DNA: TGTGCCAGCAGCCCGGGGTATAATGAAAAACTGTTTTTT; size: NA; V: TRBV7-9; J: TRBJ1-4; D: NA; length: 13
CDR3: CASSPSLGGAAGNTIYF; DNA: TGTGCCAGCTCACCCTCCTTGGGTGGGGCCGCTGGAAACACCATATATTTT; size: NA; V: TRBV18; J: TRBJ1-3; D: NA; length: 17
CDR3: CASSQAGSGGEKLFF; DNA: TGTGCCAGCAGCCAAGCCGGGTCCGGGGGTGAAAAACTGTTTTTT; size: NA; V: TRBV3-1/TRBV3-2; J: TRBJ1-4; D: NA; length: 15
CDR3: CASSQDVGEWNEQFF; DNA: TGCGCCAGCAGCCAAGACGTGGGAGAATGGAATGAGCAGTTCTTC; size: once; V: TRBV4-1; J: TRBJ2-1; D: NA; length: 15
CDR3: CASSRDRGFHNEQFF; DNA: TGTGCCAGCAGCAGGGACAGGGGCTTTCACAATGAGCAGTTCTTC; size: NA; V: TRBV7-2; J: TRBJ2-1; D: TRBD1; length: 15
CDR3: CASSFRGRGQPQHF; DNA: TGTGCCAGCAGTTTTAGGGGGCGAGGACAGCCCCAGCATTTT; size: NA; V: TRBV27; J: TRBJ1-5; D: TRBD1; length: 14
CDR3: CASSLVRGASYEQYF; DNA: TGTGCCAGCAGCTTAGTCCGGGGGGCCTCCTACGAGCAGTACTTC; size: NA; V: TRBV11-2; J: TRBJ2-7; D: NA; length: 15
CDR3: CATSETGTSSYEQYF; DNA: TGTGCCACCAGTGAGACAGGGACTAGCTCCTACGAGCAGTACTTC; size: NA; V: TRBV24-1; J: TRBJ2-7; D: NA; length: 15
CDR3: CASSFGGPSSYEQYF; DNA: TGTGCCAGCAGCTTCGGGGGGCCCAGCTCCTACGAGCAGTACTTC; size: NA; V: TRBV13; J: TRBJ2-7; D: NA; length: 15
CDR3: CASSQMGGPMNEQFF; DNA: TGTGCCAGCAGCCAAATGGGAGGGCCTATGAATGAGCAGTTCTTC; size: NA; V: TRBV3-1/TRBV3-2; J: TRBJ2-1; D: TRBD2; length: 15